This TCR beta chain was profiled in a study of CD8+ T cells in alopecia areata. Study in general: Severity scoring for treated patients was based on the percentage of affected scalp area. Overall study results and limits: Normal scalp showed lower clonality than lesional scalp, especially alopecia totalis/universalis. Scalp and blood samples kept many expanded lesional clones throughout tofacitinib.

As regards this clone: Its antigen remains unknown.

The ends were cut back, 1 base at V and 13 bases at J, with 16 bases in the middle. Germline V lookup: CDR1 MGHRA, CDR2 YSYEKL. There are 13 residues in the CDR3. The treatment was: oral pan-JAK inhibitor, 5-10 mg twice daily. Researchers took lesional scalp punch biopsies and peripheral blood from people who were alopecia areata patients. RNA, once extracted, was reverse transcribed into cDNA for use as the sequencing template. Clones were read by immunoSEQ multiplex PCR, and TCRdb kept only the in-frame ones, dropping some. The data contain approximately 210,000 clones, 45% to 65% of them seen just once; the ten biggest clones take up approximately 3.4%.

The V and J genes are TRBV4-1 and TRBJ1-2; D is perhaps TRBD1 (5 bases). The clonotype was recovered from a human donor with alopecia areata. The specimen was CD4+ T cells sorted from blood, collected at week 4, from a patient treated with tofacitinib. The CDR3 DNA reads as TGCGCCAGCAGCCAAGGGGACGGCTCGGGAGTCACCTTC. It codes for CASSQGDGSGVTF.